The source of this T cell receptor (beta chain) is a study of Ad26.COV2.S vaccination and SARS-CoV-2 variants. Whole-study context: As a participant in COV1001, the donor was in the Ad26.COV2.S trial arm. Donor got 5x10^10 or 1x10^11 viral particles of Ad26.COV2.S. Study observations and caveats: Breadth measured for non-spike TCRs was similar across vaccine and placebo recipients.

Sequenced by immunoSEQ multiplex PCR; TCRdb stores in-frame clones only, minus some. The sample has about 680,000 clones, approximately 88% seen once. The treatment denotes: over 15 received Ad26.COV2.S at low or high dose, single or two shots; roughly 5 received placebo; per-sample allocation not given. Each sample was drawn 63 days after the first injection (of vaccine or placebo). The germline V gene has CDR1 SGHTA and CDR2 FQGNSA. V was pared by 9 bases and J by 4 bases, with 8 bases of the junction left unmatched. The CDR3 consists of 16 residues. Concerning this clone itself: Its antigen is still unknown.

Specimen: peripheral blood, collected in a trial of Ad26.COV2.S vaccine versus placebo. This sequence joins TRBV7-2 and TRBJ2-1; TRBD2 agrees at 14 bases. The sequence came from a person aged 18-60 years who received the Ad26.COV2.S COVID-19 vaccine or a placebo. CDR3 region: CARTPGTSGSYNEQFF. Written as DNA, the CDR3 is TGTGCCAGGACCCCCGGGACTAGCGGGAGTTACAATGAGCAGTTCTTC.